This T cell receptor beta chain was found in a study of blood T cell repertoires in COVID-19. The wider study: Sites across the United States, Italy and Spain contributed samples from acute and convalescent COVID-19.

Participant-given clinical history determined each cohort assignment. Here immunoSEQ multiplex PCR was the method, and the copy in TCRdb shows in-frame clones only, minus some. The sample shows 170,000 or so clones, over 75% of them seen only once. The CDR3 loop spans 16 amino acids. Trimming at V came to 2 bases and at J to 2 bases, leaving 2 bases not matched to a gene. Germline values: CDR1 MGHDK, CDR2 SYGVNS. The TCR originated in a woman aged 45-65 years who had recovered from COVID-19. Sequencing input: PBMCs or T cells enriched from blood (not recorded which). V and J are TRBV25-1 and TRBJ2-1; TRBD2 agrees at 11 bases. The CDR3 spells CASSEGLAGAYNEQFF. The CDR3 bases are TGTGCCAGCAGTGAAGGACTAGCGGGTGCCTACAATGAGCAGTTCTTC. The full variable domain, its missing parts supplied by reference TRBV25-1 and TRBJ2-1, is EADIYQTPRYLVIGTGKKITLECSQTMGHDKMYWYQQDPGMELHLIHYSYGVNSTEKGDLSSESTVSRIRTEHFPLTLESARPSHTSQYLCASSEGLAGAYNEQFFGPGTRLTVL.